The 19 T cell receptor beta chains in this list originate from one sample, sequenced in a study of vaccination and CD4 T cells after COVID-19. These TCRs are of unknown antigen specificity. The Oncomine TCR Beta short-read assay generated sequence data from the DNA of cultured CD4+ T cells. Each CDR3 protein is one row after TCRdb ran MiXCR on the PCR reads. The sample lists roughly 7,600 distinct CDR3 sequences, under 75% occurring once. Treatment noted: approximately 9-day PBMC culture with coronavirus spike peptide pools or control peptides (ViraFEST assay). Sample: cultured CD4+ T cells from blood, taken after SARS-CoV-2 vaccination. The receptor set was obtained from a human donor with COVID-19.

This clonotype was found once. This chain uses TRBV7-2 with TRBJ2-3; a weak D match, TRBD2 (7 bases). V gave up 2 bases and J gave up 5 bases, with 14 bases separating them. CDR3 size: 15 residues. The germline gives CDR1 SGHTA, CDR2 FQGNSA. The CDR3 coding sequence is TGTGCCAGCAGCTTAAAGGGGGGGCCGGGAGATACGCAGTATTTT. Translating gives CASSLKGGPGDTQYF. Together with reference TRBV7-2 and TRBJ2-3, the CDR3 gives the full variable domain: GAGVSQSPSNKVTEKGKDVELRCDPISGHTALYWYRQSLGQGLEFLIYFQGNSAPDKSGLPSDRFSAERTGGSVSTLTIQRTQQEDSAVYLCASSLKGGPGDTQYFGPGTRLTVL.

This clonotype was seen only a few times. The chain has TRBV18 and TRBJ2-2; 8 positions match TRBD2. The V gene's germline CDR1 is KGHSH and CDR2 LQKENI. This CDR3 has 16 residues. Trimming at V came to 4 bases and at J to 4 bases, leaving 8 bases not matched to a gene. The CDR3 region is CASSLDAGGPTGELFF. The DNA for the CDR3 is TGTGCCAGCTCACTTGATGCGGGGGGCCCCACCGGGGAGCTGTTTTTT. Supplemented by reference TRBV18 and TRBJ2-2, the full variable domain reads NAGVMQNPRHLVRRRGQEARLRCSPMKGHSHVYWYRQLPEEGLKFMVYLQKENIIDESGMPKERFSAEFPKEGPSILRIQQVVRGDSAAYFCASSLDAGGPTGELFFGEGSRLTVL.

The genes are TRBV2 and TRBJ1-6; 8 positions agree with TRBD1. The V gene's germline CDR1 is SNHLY and CDR2 FYNNEI. CDR3 length equals 14 residues. The junction had 9 bases not matched to a gene; V was cut back by 7 bases and J by 10 bases. The CDR3 region has the DNA TGTGCCAGCATCGACAGGGGAAGCCGATCACCCCTCCACTTT. It is translated as CASIDRGSRSPLHF.

The chain employs TRBV6-2 or TRBV6-3 and TRBJ1-2; perhaps TRBD1 as D (5 bases). The germline V gene encodes CDR1 MNHEY and CDR2 SVGEGT. The CDR3 is 14 residues long. Trimming cost V 10 bases and J 12 bases, with 27 bases left between them. CDR3 nucleotides: TGTGCCACCCGTTCGGGGGTAGCTCTTCGTTTCCACACCTTC. This sequence encodes CATRSGVALRFHTF.

This clonotype was seen a few times. The V and J genes are TRBV2 and TRBJ1-1; D ambiguous. The CDR3 contains 15 residues. CDR1 and CDR2 (germline): SNHLY, FYNNEI. With 6 bases removed from V and 1 base from J, the gap between germline ends came to 15 bases. In DNA, the CDR3 is TGTGCCAGCAGCAGCCCCGACGGTACGAACACTGAAGCTTTCTTT. It codes for CASSSPDGTNTEAFF.

The genes are TRBV7-8 and TRBJ2-2; D gene ambiguous. From germline, CDR1 is SGHVS and CDR2 FQNEAQ. V was cut by 4 bases and J by 0 bases, with 6 bases left in between. The CDR3 contains 14 residues. Here the CDR3 reads CASSSTPNTGELFF. Written as DNA, the CDR3 is TGTGCCAGCAGCTCCACCCCGAACACCGGGGAGCTGTTTTTT.

As regards this clonotype: Since a much larger clone is just one base distant, this may be a read error. The conserved phenylalanine or tryptophan normally closing the CDR3 is absent here, so this likely arose from a read error. V usage is TRBV5-6 and J usage is TRBJ2-7; no definite D call. The CDR3 is 15 amino acids. V was trimmed by 4 bases and J by 6 bases, leaving 20 bases between them. The germline V gene encodes CDR1 SGHDT and CDR2 YYEEEE. The CDR3 loop is CASSPPSQGMAEQYL. The CDR3 nucleotides read TGTGCCAGCAGCCCCCCGAGCCAAGGGATGGCCGAGCAGTACCTC.

This clonotype was recorded a few times. The chain is built from TRBV6-1 and TRBJ1-1; D is possibly TRBD1 (5 bases). Germline V gene lookup returns CDR1 MNHNS and CDR2 SASEGT. The CDR3 loop spans 15 amino acids. Trimming cost V 6 bases and J 1 base, with 15 bases left between them. The CDR3 DNA is TGTGCCAGCAGCCTATTCGGCGGGGGGAACACTGAAGCTTTCTTT. Residues: CASSLFGGGNTEAFF.

The chain employs TRBV4-1 and TRBJ2-5, with unresolved D. The CDR3 is 16 residues long. V was pared by 0 bases and J by 4 bases, with 15 bases between. Germline V gene data show CDR1 as MGHRA and CDR2 as YSYEKL. In nucleotides, the CDR3 is TGCGCCAGCAGCCAAGAGGGCACTGCACGGCGAGAGACCCAGTACTTC. Its protein product is CASSQEGTARRETQYF.

A few counts support this clonotype. V and J are TRBV27 and TRBJ1-2; D call uncertain. V was cut by 2 bases and J by 4 bases, with 14 bases left in between. The V gene's germline CDR1 is MNHEY and CDR2 SMNVEV (reference sequence). The CDR3 totals 15 residues. The CDR3 DNA reads TGTGCCAGCAGTTTAGGTTCAGGCCTTGGCTATGGCTACACCTTC. Translating it yields CASSLGSGLGYGYTF.

The CDR3 DNA reads as TGTGCCAGCAGTCTCGAGAGGAACACTGAAGCTTTCTTT. As protein: CASSLERNTEAFF. The rearrangement joins TRBV6-4 to TRBJ1-1; D gene ambiguous. The CDR3 sequence is 13 residues long. With 5 bases removed from V and 1 base from J, the gap between germline ends came to 8 bases. CDR1 MRHNA and CDR2 SNTAGT come from the germline V gene.

This clonotype was counted between two and nine times. This chain links TRBV20-1 with TRBJ2-5, with D perhaps assigned TRBD1 or TRBD2 (6 bases each). The length of the CDR3 is 15 residues. The V gene lost 0 bases and the J gene lost 8 bases, with 19 bases spanning the gap. Per the germline V gene, CDR1 is DFQATT and CDR2 is SNEGSKA (reference sequence). Written as DNA, the CDR3 is TGCAGTGCTAGAGATAGGCAGGGGAGGTTTGAAACCCAGTACTTC. This sequence encodes CSARDRQGRFETQYF.

The rearrangement joins TRBV7-4 to TRBJ1-2, with 8 nucleotides matching TRBD1. The CDR3 runs 15 residues. The junction had 13 bases not matched to a gene; V was cut back by 5 bases and J by 8 bases. Germline assignment: CDR1 SGHVT and CDR2 SQSDAQ. The CDR3 region has the DNA TGTGCCAGCAGCGTAGACGGAGGACAGGGTCAAGGCTACACCTTC. It codes for CASSVDGGQGQGYTF.

In this sample, this clonotype turned up a few times. V gene TRBV7-2 combines with J gene TRBJ1-1, with TRBD1 matching 9 bases. Germline CDR1 reads SGHTA; CDR2 reads FQGNSA. The CDR3 consists of 16 residues. Trimming at V came to 5 bases and at J to 7 bases, leaving 14 bases not matched to a gene. The CDR3 bases are TGTGCCAGCAGCCCCCCCAGGACAGGGGTATTCGGTGAAGCTTTCTTT. Amino acids: CASSPPRTGVFGEAFF.

The V and J genes are TRBV21-1 and TRBJ2-7. TRBV21-1 is a recognized pseudogene. The CDR3 has 13 residues. CDR3 protein: CASNNRGLHEQYF. The CDR3 DNA sequence: TGTGCCAGCAACAACAGAGGGCTCCACGAGCAGTACTTC.

The chain couples TRBV7-3 to TRBJ2-1, with 7 nucleotides matching TRBD2. Unmatched junction bases numbered 8, after V lost 6 bases and J lost 3 bases. CDR3 size: 15 residues. The germline V gene has CDR1 SGHTA and CDR2 FQGTGA. This CDR3 is CASSPGTGGYNEQFF. CDR3 DNA: TGTGCCAGCAGTCCCGGGACGGGGGGCTACAATGAGCAGTTCTTC.

The chain links TRBV21-1 to TRBJ2-7; the table calls TRBD1, which could not be checked here. TRBV21-1 is a pseudogene. CDR3 length: 14 residues. CDR3 sequence: CASMRAGGLYEQYF. DNA for the CDR3: TGTGCCAGCATGAGGGCAGGGGGCTTGTACGAGCAGTACTTC.

This rearrangement joins TRBV7-3 to TRBJ2-5, with D perhaps matching TRBD2 (6 bases). The germline V and J ends were trimmed by 6 bases and 1 base, with 18 bases remaining between them. Per germline, CDR1 SGHTA and CDR2 FQGTGA. The CDR3 spans 16 residues. In DNA, the CDR3 is TGTGCCAGCAGTCTAACGGGAAGCGGGCTCCAAGAGACCCAGTACTTC. Translated, it gives CASSLTGSGLQETQYF.

Notes on this clonotype: A much larger clone sits a single nucleotide away, making a read error possible. This chain uses TRBV7-7 with TRBJ2-3, with D unclear. This CDR3 contains 13 residues. Germline V gene sequence: CDR1 SSHAT, CDR2 FNYEAQ (reference sequence). CDR3 DNA sequence: TGTGCTAGCAGCGTGGGCGTGGGAGATACGCAGTATTTT. Translated, it gives CASSVGVGDTQYF.